The 27 T cell receptor beta chains listed next were all sequenced from one sample in a study of shared clonotypes between healthy human individuals. The protocol was immunoSEQ multiplex PCR, while the TCRdb copy is restricted to in-frame clones and leaves out a portion. Counted here are about 1.1 million clones, roughly 80% occurring once; the ten biggest clones make up roughly 0.9%. The sequencing input was memory CD4+ T cells from PBMCs. The sample's subset: CD45RA-negative fraction. Receptors originate from a man between 18 and 29 years old in good health. Some clones in this sample may be carry-over from other donors' samples.

With regard to this clone: In the same sample, other DNA sequences code for this CDR3. The rearrangement uses TRBV4-1 and TRBJ2-3; 14 bases are a match to TRBD2. In germline, CDR1 is MGHRA, CDR2 YSYEKL. This CDR3 is built from 16 residues. With 1 base clipped from V and 6 bases from J, the junction kept 3 bases outside the gene matches. CDR3 DNA: TGCGCCAGCAGCCAAGGACTAGCGGGAGGGGGGGATACGCAGTATTTT. Its protein is CASSQGLAGGGDTQYF.

V and J are TRBV7-3 and TRBJ2-2, with 11 bases lining up with TRBD2. Germline V gives CDR1 SGHTA, CDR2 FQGTGA. V gave up 5 bases and J gave up 2 bases; unmatched junction bases: 4. The CDR3 loop spans 16 amino acids. In DNA form, the CDR3 reads TGTGCCAGCAGCGAGGGACTAGCGGCCAACACCGGGGAGCTGTTTTTT. Translated: CASSEGLAANTGELFF.

This clone occurred many times. The chain joins TRBV27 to TRBJ1-5; TRBD1 is a possible D gene (5 bases). The germline V and J ends were trimmed by 6 bases and 7 bases, with 19 bases remaining between them. The CDR3 length is 15 residues. The germline gives CDR1 MNHEY, CDR2 SMNVEV (reference sequence). CDR3 sequence: CASSLGVGLGQPQHF. CDR3 sequence (DNA): TGTGCCAGCAGCCTTGGGGTGGGGCTGGGGCAGCCCCAGCATTTT.

This clone was detected only once. The V gene is TRBV5-1, the J gene TRBJ1-1, with a tentative D call TRBD1 (5 bases). This CDR3 has 15 amino acids. V dropped 4 bases and J dropped 10 bases, with 23 bases sitting between them. Per germline, CDR1 SGHRS and CDR2 YFSETQ. CDR3 nucleotide sequence: TGCGCCAGCAGCCTAGAGCCGGGACCGTCAATGGGAGCTTTCTTT. It codes for CASSLEPGPSMGAFF.

The rearrangement uses TRBV9 and TRBJ2-1; TRBD2 agrees at 9 bases. The CDR3 contains 16 residues. Per the germline V gene, CDR1 is SGDLS and CDR2 is YYNGEE. V trimming: 0 bases; J trimming: 7 bases; junction bases outside the gene matches: 8. The CDR3 sequence: CASSVGPREGQNEQFF. The CDR3 nucleotides read TGTGCCAGCAGCGTAGGCCCGCGGGAGGGCCAGAATGAGCAGTTCTTC.

The chain carries TRBV6-5 and TRBJ1-3, with D unclear. V gave up 0 bases and J gave up 8 bases, with 2 bases separating them. The CDR3 is 11 amino acids. Germline V gene lookup returns CDR1 MNHEY and CDR2 SVGAGI. The CDR3 is CASSYSDTIYF. CDR3 nucleotide sequence: TGTGCCAGCAGTTACTCGGACACCATATATTTT.

The CDR3 is CASSALGRGSYNEQFF. CDR3 DNA sequence: TGTGCCAGCAGTGCCCTGGGCAGGGGATCCTACAATGAGCAGTTCTTC. J is TRBJ2-1 and V is TRBV6-1; tentatively, D is TRBD1 (6 bases). V was clipped by 4 bases and J by 1 base, with 14 bases between them. Germline lookup yields CDR1 MNHNS and CDR2 SASEGT. This CDR3 region has 16 residues.

This clone was detected once. This chain joins TRBV11-3 and TRBJ2-2; D is possibly TRBD2 (7 bases). The V and J ends lost 5 bases and 10 bases respectively, with 17 bases between them. This CDR3 comprises 14 residues. Germline V gene data show CDR1 as SGHNT and CDR2 as YENEEA. The DNA of the CDR3 is TGTGCCAGCAGCCAACGATCGGGGGGCGAGGAGCTGTTTTTT. Translating gives CASSQRSGGEELFF.

V gene TRBV28 combines with J gene TRBJ2-7, with no clear D. CDR3 length: 15 residues. The germline V and J ends were trimmed by 5 bases and 0 bases, with 14 bases remaining between them. Germline lookup yields CDR1 MDHEN and CDR2 SYDVKM. For the CDR3, the DNA is TGTGCCAGCAGTAGGCCCGTCCCGCCCTCCTACGAGCAGTACTTC. Protein: CASSRPVPPSYEQYF.

V gene TRBV27 combines with J gene TRBJ1-5; unclear D gene. V lost 1 base and J lost 7, with 8 bases in between. The CDR3 has 13 amino acids. Germline V gives CDR1 MNHEY, CDR2 SMNVEV (reference sequence). The CDR3 loop reads CASSLFGGQPQHF. CDR3 DNA sequence: TGTGCCAGCAGTTTATTCGGAGGGCAGCCCCAGCATTTT.

This CDR3 is CSSTLETQYF. In nucleotides, the CDR3 is TGCAGTTCAACCTTAGAGACCCAGTACTTC. V and J are TRBV20-1 and TRBJ2-5; D ambiguous. CDR3 size: 10 residues. V lost 8 bases, J lost 4 bases, and 8 bases lay in between. The germline CDR1 and CDR2 sequences are DFQATT and SNEGSKA (reference sequence).

The rearrangement joins TRBV7-2 to TRBJ2-7; TRBD1 aligns across 10 bases. The V gene's germline CDR1 is SGHTA and CDR2 FQGNSA. J was trimmed by 2 bases and V by 5 bases; bases with no gene match: 3. The CDR3 runs to 14 residues. The CDR3 nucleotides are TGTGCCAGCAGCGCGGACAGGGGGGCCTACGAGCAGTACTTC. As protein: CASSADRGAYEQYF. Full variable domain (outside the CDR3, taken from reference TRBV7-2 and TRBJ2-7): GAGVSQSPSNKVTEKGKDVELRCDPISGHTALYWYRQSLGQGLEFLIYFQGNSAPDKSGLPSDRFSAERTGGSVSTLTIQRTQQEDSAVYLCASSADRGAYEQYFGPGTRLTVT.

V is TRBV7-3 and J is TRBJ2-6; maybe TRBD1 (5 bases). The CDR3 covers 18 residues. V dropped 0 bases and J dropped 1 base, with 13 bases sitting between them. Germline assignment: CDR1 SGHTA and CDR2 FQGTGA. The CDR3 DNA reads as TGTGCCAGCAGCTTAACGCGTGGGGCCCCATCTGGGGCCAACGTCCTGACTTTC. Its translation: CASSLTRGAPSGANVLTF. Full variable domain (outside the CDR3, taken from reference TRBV7-3 and TRBJ2-6): GAGVSQTPSNKVTEKGKYVELRCDPISGHTALYWYRQSLGQGPEFLIYFQGTGAADDSGLPNDRFFAVRPEGSVSTLKIQRTERGDSAVYLCASSLTRGAPSGANVLTFGAGSRLTVL.

The chain employs TRBV19 and TRBJ2-1; D is undetermined. CDR3 length equals 12 residues. Trimming pared 8 bases from V and 5 bases from J, leaving 10 bases between. Germline V CDR1 and CDR2: LNHDA, SQIVND (reference sequence). The CDR3 region is CASPTWDNEQFF. The CDR3 DNA reads TGTGCCAGTCCTACGTGGGACAATGAGCAGTTCTTC.

The chain is built from TRBV4-3 and TRBJ2-1; either TRBD1 or TRBD2 may fit D (6 bases each). Germline values: CDR1 LGHNA, CDR2 YSLEER. This CDR3 is built from 16 residues. V lost 2 bases, J lost 0 bases, and 11 bases lay in between. CDR3 amino acids: CASSQRGVSSYNEQFF. DNA of the CDR3: TGCGCCAGCAGCCAAAGGGGGGTTTCCTCCTACAATGAGCAGTTCTTC.

The rearrangement joins TRBV20-1 to TRBJ2-1, with D uncertain. Trimming pared 8 bases from V and 4 bases from J, leaving 9 bases between. The CDR3 runs to 11 residues. The germline V gene encodes CDR1 DFQATT and CDR2 SNEGSKA (reference sequence). This chain's CDR3 is CSRQAYNEQFF. In nucleotides, the CDR3 is TGCAGTCGACAAGCTTACAATGAGCAGTTCTTC.

V is TRBV9 and J is TRBJ2-7, with 9 bases identical to TRBD1. The length of the CDR3 is 14 residues. The germline CDR1 and CDR2 sequences are SGDLS and YYNGEE. After removal of 8 bases from V and 0 bases from J, the junction contained 6 bases not matched to a gene. The CDR3 spells CASARQGVSYEQYF. In DNA, the CDR3 is TGTGCCAGTGCTAGACAGGGGGTCTCCTACGAGCAGTACTTC.

The genes are TRBV28 and TRBJ2-3; D may correspond to TRBD1 or TRBD2 (6 bases each). Germline V lookup: CDR1 MDHEN, CDR2 SYDVKM. V was trimmed by 1 base and J by 3 bases, leaving 17 bases between them. This CDR3 contains 17 residues. The CDR3 DNA reads as TGTGCCAGCAGTTTATTAGCGGCAGGGGACGTGACAGATACGCAGTATTTT. Protein product: CASSLLAAGDVTDTQYF.

Regarding this clone: The junction shows a germline mismatch at one end, possibly a read error. The chain combines TRBV30 with TRBJ1-3; 9 positions match TRBD1. From germline, CDR1 is GTSNPN and CDR2 SVGIG (reference sequence). The CDR3 consists of 12 residues. The CDR3 nucleotides read TGTGCCTGGGGGACAGGGAGGAACATCATATATTTT. Its translation: CAWGTGRNIIYF.

This sequence joins TRBV5-1 and TRBJ1-2, with 7 bases lining up with TRBD1. The CDR3 has 14 residues. Trimming removed 3 bases from V and 2 bases from J; junction bases left unmatched: 4. Germline V CDR1 and CDR2: SGHRS, YFSETQ. This CDR3 reads CASSSRGVNYGYTF. The DNA for the CDR3 is TGCGCCAGCAGCTCCAGGGGGGTGAACTATGGCTACACCTTC.

This clone showed up just a few times. The chain employs TRBV21-1 and TRBJ2-7; the D call TRBD1 from the table was never checked on the DNA. TRBV21-1 is an annotated pseudogene. There are 18 residues in the CDR3. CDR3: CASSKARQGLWGSYEQYF. The CDR3 DNA reads TGTGCCAGCAGCAAAGCGAGACAGGGGCTTTGGGGCTCCTACGAGCAGTACTTC.

J is TRBJ2-5 and V is TRBV5-8; D might be TRBD1 or TRBD2, each matching 6 bases. CDR3 size: 17 residues. The V gene's germline CDR1 is SGHTS and CDR2 YDEGEE. With 0 bases removed from V and 5 bases from J, the gap between germline ends came to 20 bases. CDR3 sequence: CASSLGTQGGAMETQYF. CDR3 in DNA: TGTGCCAGCAGCTTGGGAACACAGGGAGGTGCGATGGAGACCCAGTACTTC.

The chain couples TRBV11-3 to TRBJ2-2, with D possibly being TRBD2 (5 bases). Germline assignment: CDR1 SGHNT and CDR2 YENEEA. The CDR3 spans 14 residues. V was trimmed by 3 bases and J by 5 bases, leaving 10 bases between them. The CDR3 reads CASSFGRTTGELFF. The CDR3 DNA sequence: TGTGCCAGCAGCTTTGGTCGGACTACCGGGGAGCTGTTTTTT.

The J gene is TRBJ2-6, the V gene TRBV5-1, with unresolved D. The length of the CDR3 is 14 residues. With 6 bases removed from V and 0 bases from J, the gap between germline ends came to 7 bases. Germline CDR1 SGHRS, CDR2 YFSETQ. CDR3 sequence: CASTPGSGANVLTF. DNA of the CDR3: TGCGCCAGCACCCCGGGCTCTGGGGCCAACGTCCTGACTTTC.

J is TRBJ1-5 and V is TRBV27; D is undetermined. The CDR3 is made up of 16 amino acids. Germline V gene sequence: CDR1 MNHEY, CDR2 SMNVEV (reference sequence). V was shortened by 5 bases and J by 2 bases, with 16 bases between the two germline ends. CDR3 bases: TGTGCCAGCAGTACGCGTTCCGTGGACCGCAATCAGCCCCAGCATTTT. It codes for CASSTRSVDRNQPQHF.

The chain has TRBV4-3 and TRBJ2-7; 11 nucleotides align to TRBD2. The CDR3 length is 16 residues. Losses at the gene ends were 0 bases for V and 4 bases for J; bases not matched to a gene: 5. The germline CDR1 and CDR2 sequences are LGHNA and YSLEER. CDR3 in DNA: TGCGCCAGCAGCCAAGATCTACTAGCGGGAGTTTACGAGCAGTACTTC. It translates to CASSQDLLAGVYEQYF.

The chain couples TRBV23-1 to TRBJ2-7; D call uncertain. TRBV23-1 is labeled an ORF, and its function is uncertain. The CDR3 is 15 residues long. V shed 7 bases and J shed 7 bases, with 23 bases lying between them. CDR3 DNA: TGCGCCAGCAACCGGCTCCAGACAAGGGTGCGAGAGCAGTACTTC. This encodes CASNRLQTRVREQYF.